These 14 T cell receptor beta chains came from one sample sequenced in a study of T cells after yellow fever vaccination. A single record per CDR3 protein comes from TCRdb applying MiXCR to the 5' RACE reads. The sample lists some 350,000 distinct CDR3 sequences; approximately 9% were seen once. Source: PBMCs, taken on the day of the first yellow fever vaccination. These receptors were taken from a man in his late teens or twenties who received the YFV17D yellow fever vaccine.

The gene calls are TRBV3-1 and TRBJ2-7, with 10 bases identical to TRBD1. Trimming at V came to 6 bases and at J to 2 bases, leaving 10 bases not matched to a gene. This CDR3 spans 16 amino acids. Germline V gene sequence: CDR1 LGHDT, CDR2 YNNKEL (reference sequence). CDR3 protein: CASSPGAGTGAYEQYF. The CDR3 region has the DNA TGTGCCAGCAGTCCAGGGGCCGGGACAGGGGCCTACGAGCAGTACTTC.

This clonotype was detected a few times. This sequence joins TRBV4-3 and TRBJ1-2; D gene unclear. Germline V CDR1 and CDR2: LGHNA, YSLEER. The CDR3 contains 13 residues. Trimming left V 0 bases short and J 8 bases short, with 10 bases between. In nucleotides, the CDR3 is TGCGCCAGCAGCCAAGATCAGAGGAGAGGCTACACCTTC. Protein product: CASSQDQRRGYTF.

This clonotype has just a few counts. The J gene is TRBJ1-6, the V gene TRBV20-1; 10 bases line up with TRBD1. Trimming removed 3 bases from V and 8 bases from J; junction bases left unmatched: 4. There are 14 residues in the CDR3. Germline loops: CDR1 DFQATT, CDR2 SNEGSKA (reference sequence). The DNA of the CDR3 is TGCAGTGCTAGGGCGACAGGGGGCGATTCACCCCTCCACTTT. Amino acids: CSARATGGDSPLHF.

DNA for the CDR3: TGCAGTGCTAGAGAGCCGGGGGGTGGCACAGATACGCAGTATTTT. It is translated as CSAREPGGGTDTQYF. The V and J genes are TRBV20-1 and TRBJ2-3, with 7 bases fitting TRBD2. CDR3 size: 15 residues. V dropped 0 bases and J dropped 1; count of bases not matched to a gene: 4. Germline-derived CDR1 and CDR2 are DFQATT and SNEGSKA (reference sequence).

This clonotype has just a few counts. The CDR3 loop reads CASSGTGGSHNQPQHF. DNA for the CDR3: TGTGCCAGCAGTGGCACAGGGGGCTCTCACAATCAGCCCCAGCATTTT. This chain links TRBV25-1 with TRBJ1-5; TRBD1 aligns across 9 bases. Trimming cost V 4 bases and J 3 bases; bases outside gene matches: 7. CDR3 size: 16 residues. The germline CDR1 and CDR2 sequences are MGHDK and SYGVNS.

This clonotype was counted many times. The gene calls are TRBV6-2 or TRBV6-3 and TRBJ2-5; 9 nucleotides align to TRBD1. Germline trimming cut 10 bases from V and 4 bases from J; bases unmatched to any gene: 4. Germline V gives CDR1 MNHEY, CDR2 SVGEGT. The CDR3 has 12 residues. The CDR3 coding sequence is TGTGCCATTTCGACAGGGGGAGAGACCCAGTACTTC. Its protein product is CAISTGGETQYF.

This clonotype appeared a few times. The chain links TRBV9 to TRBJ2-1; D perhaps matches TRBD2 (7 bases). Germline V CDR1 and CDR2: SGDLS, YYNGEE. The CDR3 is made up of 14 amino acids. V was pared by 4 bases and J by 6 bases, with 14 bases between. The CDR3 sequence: CASSPGGARNEQFF. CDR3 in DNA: TGTGCCAGCAGCCCTGGGGGGGCACGCAATGAGCAGTTCTTC.

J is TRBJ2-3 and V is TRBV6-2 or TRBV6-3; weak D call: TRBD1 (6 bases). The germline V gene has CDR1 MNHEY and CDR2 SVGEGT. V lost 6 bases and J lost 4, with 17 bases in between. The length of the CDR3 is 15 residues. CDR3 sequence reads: CASSSTTGYADTQYF. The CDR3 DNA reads TGTGCCAGCAGCTCCACTACAGGGTACGCAGATACGCAGTATTTT.

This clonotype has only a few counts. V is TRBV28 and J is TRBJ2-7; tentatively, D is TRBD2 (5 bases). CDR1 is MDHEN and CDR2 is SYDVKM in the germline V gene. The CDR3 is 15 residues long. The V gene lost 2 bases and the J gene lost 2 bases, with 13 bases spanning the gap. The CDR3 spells CASSLRGSLAYEQYV. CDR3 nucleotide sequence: TGTGCCAGCAGTTTAAGAGGGTCTCTTGCCTACGAGCAGTACGTC.

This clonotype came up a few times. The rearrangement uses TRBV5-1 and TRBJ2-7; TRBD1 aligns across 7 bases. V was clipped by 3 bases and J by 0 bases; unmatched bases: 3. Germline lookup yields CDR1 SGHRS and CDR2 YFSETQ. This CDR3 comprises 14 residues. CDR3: CASSSHRGSYEQYF. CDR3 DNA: TGCGCCAGCAGCTCCCACAGGGGCTCCTACGAGCAGTACTTC.

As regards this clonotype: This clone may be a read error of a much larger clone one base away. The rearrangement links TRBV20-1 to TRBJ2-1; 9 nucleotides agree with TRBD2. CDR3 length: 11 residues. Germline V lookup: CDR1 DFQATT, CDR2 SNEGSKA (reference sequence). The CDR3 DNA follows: TGCAATGCTAGGGTTGCGGGGGGGCGGGTCTTC. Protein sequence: CNARVAGGRVF.

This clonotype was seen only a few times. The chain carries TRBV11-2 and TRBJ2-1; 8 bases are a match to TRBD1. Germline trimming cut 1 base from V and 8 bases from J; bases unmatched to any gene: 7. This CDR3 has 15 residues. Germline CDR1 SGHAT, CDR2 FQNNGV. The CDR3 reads CASSLGIQGVDEQFF. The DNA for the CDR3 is TGTGCCAGCAGCTTAGGTATACAGGGGGTCGATGAGCAGTTCTTC. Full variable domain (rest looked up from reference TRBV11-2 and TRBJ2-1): EAGVAQSPRYKIIEKRQSVAFWCNPISGHATLYWYQQILGQGPKLLIQFQNNGVVDDSQLPKDRFSAERLKGVDSTLKIQPAKLEDSAVYLCASSLGIQGVDEQFFGPGTRLTVL.

CDR3 coding DNA: TGTGCCAGCAGACCCCTACAGGGTCCCCTTGCCAAAAACATTCAGTACTTC. Translated: CASRPLQGPLAKNIQYF. The J gene is TRBJ2-4, the V gene TRBV11-2, with D perhaps matching TRBD1 (6 bases). Germline CDR1 and CDR2: SGHAT and FQNNGV. V gave up 6 bases and J gave up 1 base, with 19 bases separating them. This CDR3 contains 17 residues.

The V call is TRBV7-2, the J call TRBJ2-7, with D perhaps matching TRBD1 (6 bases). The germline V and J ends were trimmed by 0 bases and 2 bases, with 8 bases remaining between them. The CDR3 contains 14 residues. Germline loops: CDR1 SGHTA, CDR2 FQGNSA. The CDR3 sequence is CASSLADRAYEQYV. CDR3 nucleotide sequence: TGTGCCAGCAGCTTAGCGGACAGAGCCTACGAGCAGTACGTC.